A single sample gave rise to the 21 T cell receptor beta chains below, sequenced in a study of tumor-infiltrating lymphocytes in primary liver carcinoma. RNA was extracted from whole blood without cell sorting, alongside germline DNA. With around 500 ng total RNA as template and a constant-region primer, TCR beta cDNA was made. Three nested multiplex PCR rounds, a slightly modified ARM-PCR, produced the libraries for TCR beta. Both of the initial two PCR rounds ran for 10 cycles and employed TRBV1-TRBV30 forward primers alongside a C-beta reverse primer. TCRdb recomputed calls from the multiplex PCR reads with MiXCR, one row per CDR3 protein. The sample lists around 330,000 distinct CDR3 sequences, around three fifths occurring once. Material for sequencing was peripheral blood. The receptors come from a man aged 35-49 years with primary liver carcinoma and hepatitis B virus infection.

Concerning this clonotype itself: At one end, the junction sequence differs from germline, possibly due to a read error. V and J are TRBV11-1 and TRBJ2-1; D call uncertain. The germline V gene has CDR1 SGHAT and CDR2 FQDESV (reference sequence). This CDR3 has 17 amino acids. The CDR3 loop is CASCLSRSTVWYNEQFF. Written as DNA, the CDR3 is TGTGCCAGCTGCTTAAGCAGGTCAACTGTATGGTACAATGAGCAGTTCTTC.

This chain links TRBV6-6 with TRBJ2-7; tentatively, D is TRBD2 (5 bases). The ends were cut back, 5 bases at V and 3 bases at J, with 14 bases in the middle. CDR1 and CDR2 (germline): MNHNY, SVGAGI (reference sequence). This CDR3 spans 14 amino acids. The CDR3 loop is CASSMDFDYYEQYF. The CDR3 coding sequence is TGTGCCAGCAGTATGGACTTTGATTACTACGAGCAGTACTTC.

About this clonotype: At one end, the junction sequence differs from germline, possibly due to a read error. The genes are TRBV12-3 or TRBV12-4 and TRBJ2-2; D unclear. CDR3 size: 14 residues. The CDR3 bases are TGTACCAGCAGTTTAAGTGTGGGTGTCGGGGAGCTGTTTTTT. This sequence encodes CTSSLSVGVGELFF.

V usage is TRBV5-6 and J usage is TRBJ2-7, with no clear D. The V end lost 4 bases, the J end lost 2 bases, and 19 bases lay between the germline ends. Per the germline V gene, CDR1 is SGHDT and CDR2 is YYEEEE. The CDR3 extends over 16 amino acids. This CDR3 reads CASSPTHMGEAYEQYF. CDR3 sequence (DNA): TGTGCCAGCAGCCCCACCCACATGGGCGAGGCCTACGAGCAGTACTTC. The whole variable domain, remainder taken from reference TRBV5-6 and TRBJ2-7, is DAGVTQSPTHLIKTRGQQVTLRCSPKSGHDTVSWYQQALGQGPQFIFQYYEEEERQRGNFPDRFSGHQFPNYSSELNVNALLLGDSALYLCASSPTHMGEAYEQYFGPGTRLTVT.

Notes on this clonotype: This may be a read error, as it is one base from a much larger clone. The V and J genes are TRBV12-3 or TRBV12-4 and TRBJ2-1; D uncertain. V was trimmed by 8 bases and J by 11 bases, leaving 13 bases between them. This CDR3 region has 11 residues. The DNA for the CDR3 is TGTGCCAGCCGCATAGCTGAGAAGCAGTTCTTC. The encoded protein is CASRIAEKQFF.

This clonotype was recorded at least ten times. The J gene is TRBJ1-5, the V gene TRBV5-5; D unresolved. This CDR3 has 13 amino acids. CDR1 and CDR2 (germline): SGHKS, YYEKEE (reference sequence). Trimming left V 4 bases short and J 4 bases short, with 9 bases between. CDR3 sequence: CASSAGENQPQHF. The CDR3 DNA is TGTGCCAGCAGCGCTGGGGAGAATCAGCCCCAGCATTTT.

As regards this clonotype: A junction end diverges from the germline sequence, so it may reflect a read error. This chain connects TRBV28 to TRBJ2-1, with TRBD2 matching 9 bases. This CDR3 spans 15 amino acids. Germline V lookup: CDR1 MDHEN, CDR2 SYDVKM. This CDR3 reads CVSSLFGSGSDKQFF. CDR3 bases: TGTGTCAGCAGTTTATTCGGTAGCGGGAGCGATAAGCAGTTCTTC.

Details on this clonotype: A read error may be the cause here, since a much bigger clone is one base away. The gene calls are TRBV4-3 and TRBJ2-2, with D possibly called TRBD1 or TRBD2 (5 bases each). Germline CDR1 LGHNA, CDR2 YSLEER. The CDR3 has 16 residues. Trimming stripped 3 bases from V and 9 bases from J, with 20 bases between. The CDR3 spells CASSQGTRRGGRELFF. CDR3 in DNA: TGCGCCAGCAGCCAGGGGACCCGTCGGGGTGGCAGGGAGCTGTTTTTT.

This clonotype was counted a single time. One junction end does not reproduce the germline sequence, and a read error may be involved. The V call is TRBV29-1, the J call TRBJ1-1; D not resolved. The CDR3 runs 15 residues. Looked up from germline, CDR1 is SQVTM and CDR2 is ANQGSEA. The CDR3 sequence: CSVAAGWAMNTEAFF. The DNA of the CDR3 is TGCAGCGTTGCCGCTGGTTGGGCAATGAACACTGAAGCTTTCTTC.

The chain recombines TRBV12-3 or TRBV12-4 with TRBJ2-5, with TRBD1 matching over 8 bases. Losses at the gene ends were 3 bases for V and 2 bases for J; bases not matched to a gene: 14. The CDR3 extends over 18 amino acids. CDR3 nucleotides: TGTGCCAGCAGTTTCTCGACCGCCCCGGGACAGGTTCAAGAGACCCAGTACTTC. Protein product: CASSFSTAPGQVQETQYF.

This clonotype came up once. The junction differs from germline at one of its ends, possibly a read error. The rearrangement uses TRBV5-4 and TRBJ1-1, with a tentative D call TRBD1 (5 bases). CDR1 is SGHNT, CDR2 YYREEE, per germline (reference sequence). The length of the CDR3 is 15 residues. The CDR3 reads CARSLPGTAGTEAFF. The DNA of the CDR3 is TGTGCCAGAAGCTTACCGGGGACGGCAGGCACTGAAGCTTTCTTT. The full variable domain, with the rest looked up from reference TRBV5-4 and TRBJ1-1, is ETGVTQSPTHLIKTRGQQVTLRCSSQSGHNTVSWYQQALGQGPQFIFQYYREEENGRGNFPPRFSGLQFPNYSSELNVNALELDDSALYLCARSLPGTAGTEAFFGQGTRLTVV.

For this clonotype: The conserved phenylalanine or tryptophan normally closing the CDR3 is absent here, so this likely arose from a read error. This chain uses TRBV4-1 with TRBJ1-2; 10 nucleotides line up with TRBD1. Germline V gives CDR1 MGHRA, CDR2 YSYEKL. V dropped 4 bases and J dropped 4; count of bases not matched to a gene: 3. This CDR3 is built from 14 residues. In DNA form, the CDR3 reads TGCGCCAGCAGCCGGACAGGGGGTGGCTATGGCTACACCCTC. It encodes CASSRTGGGYGYTL.

Turning to this clonotype: A much bigger clone sits one base away, suggesting this may be a read error. The V gene is TRBV4-1, the J gene TRBJ2-5; D gene uncertain. This CDR3 is built from 13 residues. CDR1 is MGHRA and CDR2 is YSYEKL in the germline V gene. The ends were cut back, 10 bases at V and 4 bases at J, with 16 bases in the middle. The CDR3 is CATRLTLGETQYF. CDR3 nucleotides: TGCGCCACGCGCCTAACTTTGGGAGAGACCCAGTACTTC.

This clonotype was seen more than once but under ten times. This sequence may be a read error, since a much larger clone differs from it by one base. The chain is built from TRBV6-2 or TRBV6-3 and TRBJ2-3; 8 bases fit TRBD2. Germline CDR1 is MNHEY and CDR2 is SVGEGT. The CDR3 contains 17 residues. The CDR3 is CASNYEAGEDHTDTQYF. The CDR3 nucleotides are TGTGCCAGCAATTACGAAGCGGGGGAGGATCACACAGATACGCAGTATTTT.

About this clonotype itself: Since the CDR3 does not end with the conserved phenylalanine or tryptophan, this likely comes from a read error. The rearrangement links TRBV7-9 to TRBJ2-1, with D unclear. The V gene lost 1 base and the J gene lost 7 bases, with 8 bases spanning the gap. Germline-derived CDR1 and CDR2 are SEHNR and FQNEAQ (reference sequence). This CDR3 is built from 13 residues. CDR3 in amino acids: CASSLGNGNEQFL. For the CDR3, the DNA is TGTGCCAGCAGCTTAGGGAACGGTAATGAGCAGTTCCTC.

The chain is built from TRBV30 and TRBJ2-1; tentatively, D is TRBD1 (5 bases). There are 13 residues in the CDR3. Germline V gene sequence: CDR1 GTSNPN, CDR2 SVGIG (reference sequence). Trimming removed 1 base from V and 9 bases from J, with 13 bases in between. This CDR3 is CAWSGIQGGEQFF. The DNA of the CDR3 is TGTGCCTGGAGTGGGATTCAGGGTGGTGAGCAGTTCTTC.

The chain combines TRBV23-1 with TRBJ2-1, with TRBD2 matching over 9 bases. TRBV23-1 is flagged as an ORF with uncertain function. This CDR3 has 15 residues. V dropped 6 bases and J dropped 8; count of bases not matched to a gene: 11. CDR3 region: CASRHTGTSMHEQFF. The CDR3 DNA sequence: TGCGCCAGCAGACACACCGGGACTAGCATGCATGAGCAGTTCTTC.

The chain employs TRBV19 and TRBJ2-1; D gene unclear. Trimming shortened V by 3 bases and J by 8 bases, and 11 bases separated the two germline ends. This CDR3 spans 13 amino acids. Looked up from germline, CDR1 is LNHDA and CDR2 is SQIVND (reference sequence). Here the CDR3 DNA reads TGTGCCAGTAGTATTTTTGCCCTAGATGAGCAGTTCTTC. It translates to CASSIFALDEQFF.

The V call is TRBV28, the J call TRBJ1-6, with a possible D match to TRBD1 (5 bases). V shed 7 bases and J shed 9 bases, with 13 bases lying between them. This CDR3 has 13 residues. Germline V CDR1 and CDR2: MDHEN, SYDVKM. In nucleotides, the CDR3 is TGTGCCAGCAAGGGAGATAGGGGTTCACCCCTCCACTTT. As protein: CASKGDRGSPLHF.

This clonotype was observed a handful of times. Germline and junction disagree at one end, which may indicate a read error. V usage is TRBV11-3 and J usage is TRBJ2-5, with 14 bases matching TRBD2. Germline values: CDR1 SGHNT, CDR2 YENEEA. This CDR3 has 17 amino acids. The CDR3 is CVSSFGTSGSPLETQYF. The CDR3 nucleotides are TGTGTCAGCAGTTTTGGGACTAGCGGGAGTCCTTTGGAGACCCAGTACTTC.

This clonotype was recorded once. The chain joins TRBV5-1 to TRBJ2-1; 9 bases are shared with TRBD2. The V gene's germline CDR1 is SGHRS and CDR2 YFSETQ. V dropped 0 bases and J dropped 5; count of bases not matched to a gene: 6. This CDR3 has 16 residues. In nucleotides, the CDR3 is TGCGCCAGCAGCTTGGTGGCGGGAGGGCCCAACAATGAGCAGTTCTTC. Translated, it gives CASSLVAGGPNNEQFF.